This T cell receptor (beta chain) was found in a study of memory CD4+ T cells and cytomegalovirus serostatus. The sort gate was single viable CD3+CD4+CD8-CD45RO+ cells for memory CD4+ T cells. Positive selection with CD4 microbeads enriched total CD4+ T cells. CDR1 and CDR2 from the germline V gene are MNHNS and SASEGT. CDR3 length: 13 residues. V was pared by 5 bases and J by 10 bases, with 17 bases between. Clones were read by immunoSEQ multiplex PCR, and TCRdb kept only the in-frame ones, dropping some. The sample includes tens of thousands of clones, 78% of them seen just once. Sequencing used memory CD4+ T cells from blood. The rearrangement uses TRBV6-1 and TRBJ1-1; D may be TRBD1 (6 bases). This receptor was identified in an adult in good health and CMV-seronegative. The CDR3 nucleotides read TGTGCCAGCAGTCCCTCCATAGGGGGGTCAGCTTTCTTT. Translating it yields CASSPSIGGSAFF.